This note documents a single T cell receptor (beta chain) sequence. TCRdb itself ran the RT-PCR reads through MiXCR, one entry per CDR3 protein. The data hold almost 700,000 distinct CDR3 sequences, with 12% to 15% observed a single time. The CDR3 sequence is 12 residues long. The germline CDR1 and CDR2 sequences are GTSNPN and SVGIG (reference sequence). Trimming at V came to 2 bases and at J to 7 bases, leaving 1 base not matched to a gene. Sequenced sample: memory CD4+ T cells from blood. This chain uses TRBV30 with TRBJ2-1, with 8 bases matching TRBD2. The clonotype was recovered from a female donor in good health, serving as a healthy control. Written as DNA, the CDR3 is TGTGCCTGGAGTCCGGGGGGGAATGAGCAGTTCTTC. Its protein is CAWSPGGNEQFF.